The 15 T cell receptor beta chains presented below share a single source sample, sequenced in a study of tumor and adjacent non-tumor tissue in lung cancer (dated by TCRdb to 2017 to 2018). RNA was isolated from bulk, unsorted tissue, and RNA quality was assessed with a NanoDrop ND-1000 and an Agilent 2100. The normal lung samples consisted of distant non-tumor tissue collected more than 3 cm from the tumor edge. Preparation of the library involved multiplex PCR. The sequencing machine was an Illumina HiSeq 2500. Following protocols modified from ARM-PCR, the researchers constructed TCRbeta libraries through three rounds of nested PCR with primers (Table S4). Starting from the raw public reads, TCRdb applied fastp trimming at Q25, assembled clones with MiXCR and retained in-frame beta chains. Identical CDR3 proteins give one entry, which carries the most common genes and DNA. The sample table records 60,000 to 100,000 distinct CDR3 sequences; around 76% of these occur just once. About two fifths of the sample is held by the ten biggest clonotypes.

The sequenced sample was distant non-tumor lung tissue. These receptors were obtained from a man aged 65 to 85 with non-small cell lung cancer.

This clonotype was seen ten or more times. This sequence joins TRBV12-3 or TRBV12-4 and TRBJ2-1; D might be TRBD1 (6 bases). V shed 6 bases and J shed 4 bases, with 13 bases lying between them. The CDR3 covers 14 residues. Written as DNA, the CDR3 is TGTGCCAGCAGACGAGGACAGTCATACAATGAGCAGTTCTTC. It translates to CASRRGQSYNEQFF.

Concerning this clonotype: A much larger clonotype is one base distant, so this may be a read error. The missing conserved phenylalanine or tryptophan at the end of this CDR3 makes a read error likely. The rearrangement uses TRBV6-1 and TRBJ1-1, with D uncertain. Trimming removed 2 bases at V and 1 base at J, with 11 bases between. This CDR3 is built from 15 residues. The germline gives CDR1 MNHNS, CDR2 SASEGT. This CDR3 reads CASSENSLTNTEAFL. CDR3 bases: TGTGCCAGCAGTGAAAACAGCCTGACGAACACTGAAGCTTTCCTT.

This clonotype appeared once. The chain couples TRBV5-5 to TRBJ2-5; D remains unclear. This CDR3 is 12 amino acids long. Germline CDR1 SGHKS, CDR2 YYEKEE (reference sequence). The ends were cut back, 7 bases at V and 5 bases at J, with 12 bases in the middle. CDR3 amino acids: CASLGGPETQYF. CDR3 sequence (DNA): TGTGCCAGCTTGGGTGGGCCGGAGACCCAGTACTTC.

As regards this clonotype: At one end the junction does not follow the germline gene, possibly because of a read error. The chain joins TRBV11-2 to TRBJ2-7; D possibly corresponds to TRBD1 (5 bases). There are 12 residues in the CDR3. The germline V gene encodes CDR1 SGHAT and CDR2 FQNNGV. CDR3 residues: CTSSLDKVEQYF. Written as DNA, the CDR3 is TGTACCAGCAGCTTGGACAAGGTCGAGCAGTACTTC.

This chain joins TRBV11-2 and TRBJ2-3, with 8 bases that match TRBD2. The CDR3 has 12 residues. CDR1 SGHAT and CDR2 FQNNGV come from the germline V gene. The V and J ends lost 10 bases and 5 bases, in that order; junction bases with no gene match: 5. CDR3 sequence (DNA): TGTGCCAATAGCGGGACAAGAGATACGCAGTATTTT. It codes for CANSGTRDTQYF.

This clonotype occurred many times. This chain links TRBV6-2 or TRBV6-3 with TRBJ2-1; D call uncertain. Germline V gives CDR1 MNHEY, CDR2 SVGEGT. Trimming cost V 6 bases and J 8 bases, with 17 bases left between them. CDR3 size: 14 residues. CDR3 DNA sequence: TGTGCCAGCAGACTTGGGTTCAATCTAGATGAGCAGTTCTTC. It translates to CASRLGFNLDEQFF.

The chain recombines TRBV11-3 with TRBJ1-2; unclear D gene. This CDR3 spans 15 amino acids. V lost 0 bases and J 3 bases, leaving 11 bases between the germline ends. From germline, CDR1 is SGHNT and CDR2 YENEEA. CDR3 loop: CASSLEHGRYYGYTF. The CDR3 bases are TGTGCCAGCAGCTTAGAACACGGACGATACTATGGCTACACCTTC.

This clonotype came up many times. The chain combines TRBV11-3 with TRBJ2-5; 13 bases fit TRBD2. This CDR3 has 17 amino acids. Trimming took 4 bases from V and 5 from J; bases not matched to a gene: 10. The germline V gene has CDR1 SGHNT and CDR2 YENEEA. As DNA, the CDR3 is TGTGCCAGCAGCTCGACGGGACTAGCGGGGTATTTGGAGACCCAGTACTTC. Encoded protein: CASSSTGLAGYLETQYF.

With respect to this clonotype: Since a much larger clone is just one base distant, this may be a read error. The genes are TRBV28 and TRBJ1-1; D is ambiguous. CDR1 MDHEN and CDR2 SYDVKM come from the germline V gene. V lost 7 bases to trimming and J lost 7 bases, with 13 bases between them. The CDR3 totals 12 residues. The CDR3 DNA reads TGTGCCAGCAACGTGGTCCAGAGTGAAGCTTTCTTT. This gives the protein CASNVVQSEAFF.

Points on this clonotype: A read error may produce the germline difference seen at one junction end. The chain has TRBV5-6 and TRBJ2-5; the match to TRBD2 covers 8 bases. The CDR3 has 15 amino acids. CDR1 is SGHDT and CDR2 is YYEEEE in the germline V gene. CDR3 residues: CASSPGLAGTEIQYF. The CDR3 bases are TGTGCCAGCAGCCCGGGATTAGCGGGAACTGAGATCCAGTACTTC.

Note on this clonotype: One end of the junction varies from germline; a read error may be responsible. This rearrangement joins TRBV11-1 to TRBJ2-7, with D uncertain. Germline V gene data show CDR1 as SGHAT and CDR2 as FQDESV (reference sequence). The CDR3 loop spans 14 amino acids. CDR3 in DNA: TGTGCCAGTAGCTCCATGGAAATGACCTACGAGCAGTACTTC. This sequence encodes CASSSMEMTYEQYF. Full variable domain (outside the CDR3, taken from reference TRBV11-1 and TRBJ2-7): EAEVAQSPRYKITEKSQAVAFWCDPISGHATLYWYRQILGQGPELLVQFQDESVVDDSQLPKDRFSAERLKGVDSTLKIQPAELGDSAMYLCASSSMEMTYEQYFGPGTRLTVT.

This clonotype occurred a few times. The V call is TRBV20-1, the J call TRBJ1-5; D gene ambiguous. V was trimmed by 6 bases and J by 5 bases, leaving 11 bases between them. Germline V gene sequence: CDR1 DFQATT, CDR2 SNEGSKA (reference sequence). This CDR3 has 12 amino acids. This CDR3 reads CSAVSGDQPQHF. The CDR3 DNA is TGCAGTGCCGTCAGCGGGGATCAGCCCCAGCATTTT.

Concerning this clonotype: A much more abundant neighbour one base away suggests this may be a read error. The chain links TRBV7-8 to TRBJ2-5; TRBD2 might be the D (5 bases). Per germline, CDR1 SGHVS and CDR2 FQNEAQ. Trimming removed 3 bases from V and 9 bases from J, with 11 bases in between. This CDR3 is 12 amino acids long. DNA of the CDR3: TGTGCCAGCAGCTTTAGCGATGGGCCCCAGTACTTC. Translating gives CASSFSDGPQYF.

As regards this clonotype: The junction departs from germline at one end; a sequencing error may be responsible. The rearrangement uses TRBV6-1 and TRBJ2-1; no clear D. The germline gives CDR1 MNHNS, CDR2 SASEGT. This CDR3 region has 13 residues. CDR3 sequence (DNA): TGTGCCAGCAATGTCTGGGGAAAGAATAAGCATCTCTTC. Translating it yields CASNVWGKNKHLF.

The CDR3 sequence is CASNARTDGNSPLHF. The CDR3 nucleotides are TGTGCCAGTAACGCAAGGACGGATGGGAATTCACCCCTCCACTTT. This sequence joins TRBV11-2 and TRBJ1-6; D not resolved. The CDR3 has 15 residues. V was cut by 9 bases and J by 7 bases, with 19 bases left in between. Germline lookup yields CDR1 SGHAT and CDR2 FQNNGV.